The present TCR beta chain was sequenced within a study of regulatory T cells in long-lasting Graves disease. The sample holds many counts of this clonotype. Time point indicated: persistent/refractory GD, antithyroid drugs over 5 years with positive TRAb. Extracted PBMC RNA gave rise to the TCR library. According to the study, TCR beta libraries were built with iRepertoire HTBI primers and CDR3-region Arm-PCR. One entry per CDR3 protein results from TCRdb running MiXCR on the multiplex PCR reads. The sample lists 700,000 or so distinct CDR3 sequences; 25% to 35% were seen once. This TCR was recovered from a female donor with Graves disease. Specimen: peripheral blood mononuclear cells (PBMCs), collected when the disease was refractory, from a patient treated with antithyroid drugs.

CDR3: CASSLKRGGMNTEAFF. In DNA, the CDR3 is TGTGCCAGCAGTTTAAAGAGGGGTGGGATGAACACTGAAGCTTTCTTT. The chain uses TRBV28 and TRBJ1-1, with D maybe TRBD1 (5 bases). Trimming pared 2 bases from V and 0 bases from J, leaving 13 bases between. This CDR3 comprises 16 residues. From germline, CDR1 is MDHEN and CDR2 SYDVKM.